This TCR beta chain was identified in a study of cytomegalovirus exposure and HLA in healthy donors. Comments on this clone: Its antigen is undetermined.

Points from the study as a whole: Later on, an analysis tied 18,000 or so TCR beta sequences to HLA alleles at 0.05 false discovery rate. Most subjects' HLA-A and HLA-B alleles were reportedly predicted from TCR beta sequences. In a later analysis, a genetic analysis reported fewer productive-TCR N-insertions in an Asian-associated ancestry cluster than the cohort average.

V was pared by 2 bases and J by 2 bases, with 7 bases of the junction left unmatched. The germline V gene has CDR1 LNHNV and CDR2 YYDKDF (reference sequence). The CDR3 is made up of 18 amino acids. It was with 60 Vbeta and 13 Jbeta primers that the PCR ran. Authors' processing steps: Per a later analysis, the number of unique TCR beta chains was roughly 83 million, of which around 9.9 million were shared. TCRdb's copy holds only in-frame clones and misses some; the assay was immunoSEQ multiplex PCR. D and trimming were read from the DNA, whereas the V and J calls and clone size are those reported in that table. Altogether more than 150,000 clones are present, 75% to 85% being singletons, with the ten largest covering 1.5% to 2%.

The material sequenced was PBMCs. The J gene is TRBJ2-1, the V gene TRBV15; 12 bases line up with TRBD2. The sequence derives from a man between 18 and 35 years old in good health and CMV-seronegative. The CDR3 nucleotides read TGTGCCACCAGCAGACTTACGCGGACTAGCGGGACCTACAATGAGCAGTTCTTC. Translated, it gives CATSRLTRTSGTYNEQFF. The variable domain in full, with the rest retrieved from reference TRBV15 and TRBJ2-1, is DAMVIQNPRYQVTQFGKPVTLSCSQTLNHNVMYWYQQKSSQAPKLLFHYYDKDFNNEADTPDNFQSRRPNTSFCFLDIRSPGLGDTAMYLCATSRLTRTSGTYNEQFFGPGTRLTVL.